What follows are 3 T cell receptor beta chains derived from one specimen sequenced in a study of CD8+CD57+ T cells in acquired aplastic anemia. The patients chosen for sequencing had shown expansion of CD8+CD57+ cells (detected by flow cytometry). Profiling of TCR beta VDJ combinations and CDR3 sequences used genomic DNA as template. TCRdb processed the reads anew with MiXCR; each CDR3 protein has one entry. The repertoire holds about 180,000 distinct CDR3 sequences, less than 60% seen once, with about 1.8% in the top ten. Sequencing used sorted CD4+, CD8+, or CD8+CD57+ T cells (not recorded which) from PBMCs. Every receptor here comes from a human donor with aplastic anemia.

V usage is TRBV7-9 and J usage is TRBJ2-7; no definite D call. CDR1 and CDR2 from the germline V gene are SEHNR and FQNEAQ (reference sequence). V dropped 5 bases and J dropped 5 bases, with 10 bases sitting between them. This CDR3 is built from 12 residues. The CDR3 spells CASSPAGNEQYF. In DNA, the CDR3 is TGTGCCAGCAGCCCCGCAGGAAACGAGCAGTACTTC.

In this sample, this clonotype turned up many times. The V call is TRBV10-3, the J call TRBJ2-1; TRBD1 might be the D (6 bases). The CDR3 is made up of 14 amino acids. Trimming took off 6 bases at V and 4 bases at J, with 13 bases between the two ends. Per the germline V gene, CDR1 is ENHRY and CDR2 is SYGVKD. The CDR3 nucleotides read TGTGCCATCAGCCGGGACACTTCATACAATGAGCAGTTCTTC. Translation: CAISRDTSYNEQFF.

This chain joins TRBV5-4 and TRBJ2-2, with TRBD1 matching 11 bases. The CDR3 contains 16 residues. The V gene's germline CDR1 is SGHNT and CDR2 YYREEE (reference sequence). Trimming took 3 bases from V and 2 from J; bases not matched to a gene: 3. The CDR3 bases are TGTGCCAGCAGCTCGGGACAGGGGGGAAACACCGGGGAGCTGTTTTTT. It yields the protein CASSSGQGGNTGELFF.